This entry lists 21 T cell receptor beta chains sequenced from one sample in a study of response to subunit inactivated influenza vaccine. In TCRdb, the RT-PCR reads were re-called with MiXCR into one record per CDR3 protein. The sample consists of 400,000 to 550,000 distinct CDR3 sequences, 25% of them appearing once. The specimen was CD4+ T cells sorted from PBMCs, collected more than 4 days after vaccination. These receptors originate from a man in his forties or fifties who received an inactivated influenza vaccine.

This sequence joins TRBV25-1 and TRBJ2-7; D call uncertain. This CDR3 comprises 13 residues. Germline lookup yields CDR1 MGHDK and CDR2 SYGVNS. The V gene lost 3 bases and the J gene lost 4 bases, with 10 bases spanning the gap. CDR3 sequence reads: CASSDPWEYEQYF. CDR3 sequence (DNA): TGTGCCAGCAGTGATCCGTGGGAATACGAGCAGTACTTC.

The DNA of the CDR3 is TGCAGTTGGGGGGGGGTAGATACGCAGTATTTT. It codes for CSWGGVDTQYF. The V gene is TRBV20-1, the J gene TRBJ2-3; 7 bases agree with TRBD2. V was clipped by 8 bases and J by 5 bases; unmatched bases: 4. Per germline, CDR1 DFQATT and CDR2 SNEGSKA (reference sequence). CDR3 length: 11 amino acids.

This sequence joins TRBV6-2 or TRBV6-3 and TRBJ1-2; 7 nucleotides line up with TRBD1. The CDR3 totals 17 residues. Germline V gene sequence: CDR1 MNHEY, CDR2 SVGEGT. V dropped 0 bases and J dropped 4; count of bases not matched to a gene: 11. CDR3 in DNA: TGTGCCAGCAGTTACTCAATGGGACAGCTCGCGATCTATGGCTACACCTTC. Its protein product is CASSYSMGQLAIYGYTF.

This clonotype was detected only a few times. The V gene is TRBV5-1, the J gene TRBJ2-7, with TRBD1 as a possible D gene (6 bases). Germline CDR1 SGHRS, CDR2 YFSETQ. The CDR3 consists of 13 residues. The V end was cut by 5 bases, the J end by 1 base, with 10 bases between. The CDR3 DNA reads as TGCGCCAGCAGGCCCACAGGGTCCTACGAGCAGTACTTC. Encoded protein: CASRPTGSYEQYF.

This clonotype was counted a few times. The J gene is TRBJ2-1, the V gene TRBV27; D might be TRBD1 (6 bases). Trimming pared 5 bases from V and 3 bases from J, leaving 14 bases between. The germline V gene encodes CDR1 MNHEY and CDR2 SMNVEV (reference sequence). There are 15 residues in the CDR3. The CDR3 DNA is TGTGCCAGCAGTACCAATCAGGGGAGCTACAATGAGCAGTTCTTC. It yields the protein CASSTNQGSYNEQFF.

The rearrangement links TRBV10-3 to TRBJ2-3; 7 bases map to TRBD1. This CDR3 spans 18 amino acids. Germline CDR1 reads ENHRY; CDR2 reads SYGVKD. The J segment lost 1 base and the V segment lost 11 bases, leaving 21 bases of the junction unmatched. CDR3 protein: CAASPSRGRLSGTDTQYF. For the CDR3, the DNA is TGTGCCGCCAGCCCTTCGAGGGGGCGTCTTAGTGGCACAGATACGCAGTATTTT.

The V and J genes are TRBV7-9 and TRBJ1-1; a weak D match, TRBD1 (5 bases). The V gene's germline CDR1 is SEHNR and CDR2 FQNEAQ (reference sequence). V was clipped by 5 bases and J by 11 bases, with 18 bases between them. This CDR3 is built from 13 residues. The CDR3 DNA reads TGTGCCAGCAGCACCGGGACCCCGGGGGACGCTTTCTTT. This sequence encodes CASSTGTPGDAFF.

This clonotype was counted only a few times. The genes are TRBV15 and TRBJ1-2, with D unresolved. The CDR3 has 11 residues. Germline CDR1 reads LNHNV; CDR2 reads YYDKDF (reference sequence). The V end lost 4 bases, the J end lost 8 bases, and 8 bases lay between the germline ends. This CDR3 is CATSTTGGYTF. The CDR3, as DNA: TGTGCCACCAGCACGACTGGCGGCTACACCTTC.

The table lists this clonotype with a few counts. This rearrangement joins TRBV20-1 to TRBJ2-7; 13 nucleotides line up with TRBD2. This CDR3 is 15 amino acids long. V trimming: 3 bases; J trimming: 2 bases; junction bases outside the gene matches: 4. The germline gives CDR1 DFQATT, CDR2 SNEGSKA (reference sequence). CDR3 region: CSASGGLAGTYEQYF. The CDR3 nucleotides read TGCAGTGCTAGTGGGGGACTAGCGGGAACCTACGAGCAGTACTTC.

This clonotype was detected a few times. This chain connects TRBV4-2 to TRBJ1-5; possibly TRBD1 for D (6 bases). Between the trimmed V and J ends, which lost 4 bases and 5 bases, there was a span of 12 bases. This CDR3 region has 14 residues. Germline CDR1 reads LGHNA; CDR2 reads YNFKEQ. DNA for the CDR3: TGTGCCAGCAGCCCAGACAGGTCGGATCAGCCCCAGCATTTT. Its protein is CASSPDRSDQPQHF.

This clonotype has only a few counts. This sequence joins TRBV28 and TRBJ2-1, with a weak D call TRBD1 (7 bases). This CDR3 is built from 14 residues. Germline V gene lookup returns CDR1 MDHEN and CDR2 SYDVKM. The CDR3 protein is CASQTGAGSNEQFF. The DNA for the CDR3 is TGTGCGAGCCAAACAGGGGCGGGATCCAATGAGCAGTTCTTC.

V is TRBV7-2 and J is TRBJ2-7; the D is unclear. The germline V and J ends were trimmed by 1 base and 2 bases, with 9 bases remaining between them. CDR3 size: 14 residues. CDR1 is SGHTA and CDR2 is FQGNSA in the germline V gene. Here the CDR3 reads CASSLGPPTYEQYF. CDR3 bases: TGTGCCAGCAGCTTAGGACCTCCCACCTACGAGCAGTACTTC.

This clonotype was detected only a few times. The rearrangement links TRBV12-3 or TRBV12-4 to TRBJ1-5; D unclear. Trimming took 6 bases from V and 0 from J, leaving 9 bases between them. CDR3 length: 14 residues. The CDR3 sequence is CASSPSNSNQPQHF. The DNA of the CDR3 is TGTGCCAGCAGCCCCTCAAATAGCAATCAGCCCCAGCATTTT.

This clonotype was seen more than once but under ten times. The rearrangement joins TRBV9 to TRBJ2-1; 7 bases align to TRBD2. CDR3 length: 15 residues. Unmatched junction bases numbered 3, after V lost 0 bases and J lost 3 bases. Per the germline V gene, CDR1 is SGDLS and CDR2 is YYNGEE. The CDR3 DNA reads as TGTGCCAGCAGCGTAGACAGCGGGGACTACAATGAGCAGTTCTTC. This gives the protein CASSVDSGDYNEQFF.

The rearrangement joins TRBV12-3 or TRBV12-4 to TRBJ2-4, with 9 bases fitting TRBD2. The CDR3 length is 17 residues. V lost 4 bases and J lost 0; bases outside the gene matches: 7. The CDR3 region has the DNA TGTGCCAGCAGTTCCAGACTAGCGGCACTAGCCAAAAACATTCAGTACTTC. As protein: CASSSRLAALAKNIQYF.

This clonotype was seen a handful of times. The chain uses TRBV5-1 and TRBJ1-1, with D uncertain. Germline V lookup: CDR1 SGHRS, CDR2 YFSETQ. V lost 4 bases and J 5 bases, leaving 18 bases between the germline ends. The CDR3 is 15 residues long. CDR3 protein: CASSVEGPDRTEAFF. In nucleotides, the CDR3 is TGCGCCAGCAGCGTGGAGGGCCCTGACCGGACTGAAGCTTTCTTT.

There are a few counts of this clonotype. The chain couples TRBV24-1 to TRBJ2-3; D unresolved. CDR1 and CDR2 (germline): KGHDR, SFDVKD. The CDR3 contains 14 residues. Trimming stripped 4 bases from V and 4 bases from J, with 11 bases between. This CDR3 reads CATSEFLSPDTQYF. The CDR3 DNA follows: TGTGCCACCAGTGAGTTCCTCTCCCCAGATACGCAGTATTTT.

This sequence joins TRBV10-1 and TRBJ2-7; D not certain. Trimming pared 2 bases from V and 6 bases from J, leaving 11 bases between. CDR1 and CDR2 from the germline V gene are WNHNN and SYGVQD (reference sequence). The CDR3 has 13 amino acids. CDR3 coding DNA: TGCGCCAGCAGTGAGAGACTTCTGGGCGAGCAGTACTTC. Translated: CASSERLLGEQYF.

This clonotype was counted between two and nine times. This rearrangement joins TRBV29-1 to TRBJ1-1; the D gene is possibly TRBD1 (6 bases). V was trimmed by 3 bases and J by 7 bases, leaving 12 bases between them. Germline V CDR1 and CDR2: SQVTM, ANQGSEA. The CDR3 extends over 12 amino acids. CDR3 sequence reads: CSVDRGPGEAFF. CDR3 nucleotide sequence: TGCAGCGTTGACAGGGGTCCCGGTGAAGCTTTCTTT.

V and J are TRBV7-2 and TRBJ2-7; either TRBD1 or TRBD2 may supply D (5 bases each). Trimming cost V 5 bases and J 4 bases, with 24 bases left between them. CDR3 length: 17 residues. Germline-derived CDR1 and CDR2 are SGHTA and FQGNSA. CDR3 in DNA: TGTGCCAGCAGCCCTAGCTATTCCGTGACAGAAAAATACGAGCAGTACTTC. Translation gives CASSPSYSVTEKYEQYF.

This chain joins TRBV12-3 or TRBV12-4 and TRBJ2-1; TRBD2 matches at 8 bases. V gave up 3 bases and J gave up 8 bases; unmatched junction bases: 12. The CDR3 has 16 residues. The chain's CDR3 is CASSFAGGYPGDEQFF. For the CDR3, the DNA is TGTGCCAGCAGTTTTGCGGGAGGCTATCCTGGGGATGAGCAGTTCTTC.